This T cell receptor beta chain is from a study of cytomegalovirus exposure and HLA in healthy donors. This CDR3 spans 13 amino acids. Germline CDR1 and CDR2: SGHRS and YFSETQ. V lost 4 bases and J lost 4, with 10 bases in between. Study-wide findings and caveats: In a later analysis, DRB1 alleles had the most associated TCRs; HLA-C alleles the fewest. Reports credit the classifier with highly specific, highly sensitive diagnosis of cytomegalovirus status.

Primers for the PCR totalled 60 Vbeta and 13 Jbeta. In the original analysis: A later analysis counted around 80 million unique TCR beta chains, about 11 million shared. Profiling relied on immunoSEQ multiplex PCR, and the TCRdb table lists in-frame clones only, not all of them. That table furnishes V, J and clone size, whereas the DNA furnished D and trimming. The table includes 150,000 or so clones, over 80% detected once. Comments on this clone: Its antigen is unknown.

This TCR was sampled from a man aged 50 or older in good health and CMV-seropositive. The V call is TRBV5-1, the J call TRBJ2-3; TRBD1 is a possible D gene (6 bases). Sequencing input: PBMCs. The CDR3 region is CASSHGQPDTQYF. CDR3 DNA sequence: TGCGCCAGCAGCCATGGACAGCCAGATACGCAGTATTTT.